This is a list of T cell receptor beta chains from one sample in a study of cytomegalovirus exposure and HLA in healthy donors. Clones were read by immunoSEQ multiplex PCR, and TCRdb kept only the in-frame ones, dropping some. The table includes around 150,000 clones, under 10% detected once. Source material: PBMCs. These receptors came from a woman aged 40 to 50 in good health and CMV-seropositive. CDR3s include the opening cysteine and the closing phenylalanine or tryptophan. The order of the fields is CDR3 DNA, CDR3 protein, V gene, D gene, J gene, clone size. A D gene is named only where the DNA matches it firmly. Clone size is shown for a subset of rows, as once, few, many or a class of expanded clone.

TGTGCCAGCAGCTTAGTAAGGCCGGGACAGGGGGTCGGGAACACTGAAGCTTTCTTT	CASSLVRPGQGVGNTEAFF	TRBV7-2	TRBD1	TRBJ1-1	-
TGTGCCAGCAGCTTATTCGGGGGGGACACCGGGGAGCTGTTTTTT	CASSLFGGDTGELFF	TRBV7-2	TRBD2	TRBJ2-2	-
TGTGCCAGCAGTGTAATTAGCGGGGGCACAGATACGCAGTATTTT	CASSVISGGTDTQYF	TRBV27	TRBD2	TRBJ2-3	medium-sized
TGTGCCAGCAGCTACGGGGGGGCTTGGAGAGAGACCCAGTACTTC	CASSYGGAWRETQYF	TRBV6-1	TRBD2	TRBJ2-5	-
TGTGCCAGCAGTCCCCTCCCCGGACAGGGGTCTTTCTTT	CASSPLPGQGSFF	TRBV6-1	TRBD1	TRBJ1-1	-
TGTGCCAGCAGTTTACAGGGGCCTCTCTCCTACGAGCAGTACTTC	CASSLQGPLSYEQYF	TRBV27	-	TRBJ2-7	-
TGCGCCAGCAGCTGGGACAGGGCTTCGGGAAACACCATATATTTT	CASSWDRASGNTIYF	TRBV5-1	TRBD1	TRBJ1-3	-
TGCGCCAGCAGGCAGGGGGCTTTCGTCACAGATACGCAGTATTTT	CASRQGAFVTDTQYF	TRBV5-1	TRBD1	TRBJ2-3	-
TGTGCCAGCAGCTTAACCCCTACTAGCGGGCGATATAACAATGAGCAGTTCTTC	CASSLTPTSGRYNNEQFF	TRBV7-2	TRBD2	TRBJ2-1	few
TGCGCCAGCAGACACCAGGGTACAGGGGGCACTGAAGCTTTCTTT	CASRHQGTGGTEAFF	TRBV4-1	TRBD1	TRBJ1-1	few